One and the same sample provided the 13 T cell receptor beta chains below, sequenced in a study of identical twins. TCRdb used MiXCR to reprocess the 5' RACE reads, holding one entry per CDR3 protein. The repertoire has a few hundred thousand distinct CDR3 sequences, just under 9.5% of them found once; the top ten carry about 7.1%. These data also formed part of another study, on yellow fever vaccine responses in identical twins.

Sequenced: CD8+ T cells sorted from blood. All receptors come from a woman between 18 and 29 years old in good health.

This clonotype has ten or more counts. The chain joins TRBV6-2 or TRBV6-3 to TRBJ1-4; D gene unclear. V dropped 0 bases and J dropped 8 bases, with 13 bases sitting between them. In germline, CDR1 is MNHEY, CDR2 SVGEGT. CDR3 length: 15 amino acids. The CDR3 nucleotides read TGTGCCAGCAGTTACTCGTCAGCAAAGGAAGAAAAACTGTTTTTT. Its protein is CASSYSSAKEEKLFF.

This clonotype was counted ten times or more. V is TRBV7-9 and J is TRBJ1-1; D ambiguous. This CDR3 is built from 12 residues. Deletions cut 4 bases from V and 1 base from J, with 4 bases between. Looked up from germline, CDR1 is SEHNR and CDR2 is FQNEAQ (reference sequence). The CDR3 DNA reads TGTGCCAGCAGCTCAGCGAACACTGAAGCTTTCTTT. The encoded protein is CASSSANTEAFF.

A remark on this clonotype: A read error may be the cause here, since a much bigger clone is one base away. The chain carries TRBV29-1 and TRBJ2-2, with TRBD2 identical over 15 bases. CDR3 length equals 17 residues. Trimming cost V 6 bases and J 1 base; bases outside gene matches: 6. Germline V gene sequence: CDR1 SQVTM, CDR2 ANQGSEA. DNA of the CDR3: TGCAGCGTCCCCCGGACTAGCGGGGGGGTGAACACCGGGGAGCTGTTTTTT. It is translated as CSVPRTSGGVNTGELFF.

The table lists this clonotype with a few counts. V usage is TRBV11-1 and J usage is TRBJ2-5; 7 nucleotides align to TRBD1. V was pared by 4 bases and J by 2 bases, with 4 bases of the junction left unmatched. The germline gives CDR1 SGHAT, CDR2 FQDESV (reference sequence). This CDR3 is built from 14 residues. CDR3 amino acids: CASSWTGHQETQYF. The CDR3 DNA reads TGTGCCAGCAGCTGGACAGGCCATCAAGAGACCCAGTACTTC.

This clonotype was counted ten times or more. CDR3 sequence: CASSRSGANVLTF. CDR3 in DNA: TGTGCCAGCAGCCGGTCTGGGGCCAACGTCCTGACTTTC. This rearrangement joins TRBV11-2 to TRBJ2-6, with no clear D. The CDR3 covers 13 residues. The germline V gene encodes CDR1 SGHAT and CDR2 FQNNGV. V gave up 5 bases and J gave up 1 base, with 3 bases separating them.

The chain has TRBV6-2 or TRBV6-3 and TRBJ2-1, with 7 bases that match TRBD1. The CDR3 has 16 residues. V gave up 2 bases and J gave up 6 bases; unmatched junction bases: 10. The germline V gene encodes CDR1 MNHEY and CDR2 SVGEGT. For the CDR3, the DNA is TGTGCCAGCAGTTACCGACAGGGACCACCGGCCAATGAGCAGTTCTTC. The encoded protein is CASSYRQGPPANEQFF.

As DNA, the CDR3 is TGCAGTGCTTCTCCCGGACAGGGGCTTATATACGAGCAGTACTTC. Residues: CSASPGQGLIYEQYF. The chain joins TRBV20-1 to TRBJ2-7; 9 bases fit TRBD1. The V gene's germline CDR1 is DFQATT and CDR2 SNEGSKA (reference sequence). Germline trimming cut 5 bases from V and 4 bases from J; bases unmatched to any gene: 12. CDR3 length equals 15 residues.

This clonotype appeared a few times. A junction boundary mismatches the germline segment, possibly from a read error. In DNA, the CDR3 is TGCAGCTTGGACAGAAAGAACACCGGGGAGCTGTTTTTT. Protein product: CSLDRKNTGELFF. The V and J genes are TRBV30 and TRBJ2-2, with a weak D call TRBD1 (6 bases). The CDR3 has 13 amino acids. Looked up from germline, CDR1 is GTSNPN and CDR2 is SVGIG (reference sequence).

This clonotype was seen a few times. This sequence joins TRBV7-8 and TRBJ2-1, with unresolved D. V was shortened by 8 bases and J by 8 bases, with 16 bases between the two germline ends. Germline assignment: CDR1 SGHVS and CDR2 FQNEAQ. This CDR3 is built from 13 residues. The CDR3 protein is CASQNPLDDEQFF. The CDR3 DNA sequence: TGTGCCAGCCAGAACCCCTTGGACGATGAGCAGTTCTTC.

This chain joins TRBV20-1 and TRBJ2-7, with no clear D. In germline, CDR1 is DFQATT, CDR2 SNEGSKA (reference sequence). CDR3 length equals 14 residues. Trimming left V 1 base short and J 4 bases short, with 14 bases between. The CDR3 loop reads CSARGYTSSYEQYF. The CDR3 DNA reads TGCAGTGCTAGAGGTTACACCAGTTCTTACGAGCAGTACTTC.

This clonotype was recorded many times. The rearrangement joins TRBV3-1 to TRBJ1-1, with D perhaps matching TRBD1 (5 bases). This CDR3 has 13 residues. Germline CDR1 is LGHDT and CDR2 is YNNKEL (reference sequence). V lost 3 bases and J 1 base, leaving 6 bases between the germline ends. CDR3 in amino acids: CASSQTENTEAFF. For the CDR3, the DNA is TGTGCCAGCAGCCAGACAGAGAACACTGAAGCTTTCTTT.

This clonotype was counted ten times or more. In DNA form, the CDR3 reads TGTGCCAGCAGTTACTCTTTGGCGGGGGCCAGAGGAGATACGCAGTATTTT. Amino acids: CASSYSLAGARGDTQYF. The chain couples TRBV6-2 or TRBV6-3 to TRBJ2-3; D is perhaps TRBD2 (7 bases). CDR1 and CDR2 (germline): MNHEY, SVGEGT. Trimming cost V 0 bases and J 5 bases, with 18 bases left between them. This CDR3 region has 17 residues.

Ten or more counts support this clonotype. The gene calls are TRBV20-1 and TRBJ2-5, with D possibly being TRBD1 (5 bases). The CDR3 runs 12 residues. V dropped 6 bases and J dropped 0 bases, with 8 bases sitting between them. Germline CDR1 and CDR2: DFQATT and SNEGSKA (reference sequence). The CDR3, as DNA: TGCAGTGCAAGACAGTACCAAGAGACCCAGTACTTC. Amino acid sequence: CSARQYQETQYF.